This is a list of T cell receptor beta chains from one sample in a study of shared clonotypes between healthy human individuals. Libraries were prepared by immunoSEQ multiplex PCR; TCRdb keeps only in-frame clonotypes and omits some of them. This table has some 2,500,000 clones, roughly 93% appearing once. Sequencing was performed on naive CD4+ T cells from PBMCs. The source of these receptors is a young man in good health. Some clones in this sample may be carry-over from other donors' samples. CDR3s include the opening cysteine and the closing phenylalanine or tryptophan. Each record gives: J gene, V gene, CDR3 protein.

J: TRBJ2-6; V: TRBV6-5; CDR3: CASSYEVTSGANVLTF
J: TRBJ2-1; V: TRBV7-3; CDR3: CASSLFGRQGNNEQFF
J: TRBJ2-4; V: TRBV6-1; CDR3: CASTRSGIQYF
J: TRBJ1-4; V: TRBV4-1; CDR3: CASSPTVVNLNYNEKLFF
J: TRBJ2-1; V: TRBV5-4; CDR3: CASSFPLGLAGDNEQFF
J: TRBJ2-1; V: TRBV7-2; CDR3: CASSWVSLNRNNEQFF
J: TRBJ1-2; V: TRBV7-3; CDR3: CASRPSGTGTVGYTF
J: TRBJ2-5; V: TRBV11-2; CDR3: CASSPPTGETQYF
J: TRBJ1-5; V: TRBV7-9; CDR3: CASSTTASNQPQHF
J: TRBJ1-5; V: TRBV5-8; CDR3: CASSRDNLNQPQHF
J: TRBJ1-1; V: TRBV20-1; CDR3: CSAMPAGTAFF
J: TRBJ2-7; V: TRBV21-1; CDR3: CASSKDVHEQYF
J: TRBJ1-5; V: TRBV28; CDR3: CASSSFPEGNQPQHF
J: TRBJ2-7; V: TRBV6-1; CDR3: CASSEGQTRSYEQYF
J: TRBJ1-1; V: TRBV6-1; CDR3: CASSETPGQGSSRTEAFF
J: TRBJ1-5; V: TRBV4-3; CDR3: CASSQMFGQPQHF
J: TRBJ2-1; V: TRBV6-5; CDR3: CASRRTVSSYNEQFF
J: TRBJ2-1; V: TRBV11-2; CDR3: CASSLEDYEQFF
J: TRBJ2-1; V: TRBV15; CDR3: CATSRGRKSSYNEQFF